This T cell receptor beta chain was recovered during a study of response to subunit inactivated influenza vaccine. V gave up 0 bases and J gave up 7 bases; unmatched junction bases: 6. This CDR3 spans 15 amino acids. In germline, CDR1 is LGHDT, CDR2 YNNKEL (reference sequence). This clonotype appeared a few times. From the RT-PCR reads, TCRdb called clonotypes with MiXCR, one entry per CDR3 protein. The top ten hold 9.5% to 12% of the sample, which has about 570,000 distinct CDR3 sequences, about 11% seen once. A further study also used this sample, focusing on T cells expressing NK-cell markers. That work states: UMIs were included in TCR beta cDNA generated by 5'RACE template switching. The study drew TCR beta repertoires from sorted CD3+CD56+NKG2C+, CD3+CD56+NKG2C- and CD3+CD56-NKG2C+ T cells. Several experiments added an anti-gamma-delta TCR antibody to sort only alpha-beta TCR T cells. The contribution of dominant NKG2C+ clonotypes to CD8+ T cells in roughly six donors was 1.0-7.0%.

Here the sequenced sample was PBMCs from blood, taken on the day of vaccination. This TCR came from a man in his fifties or sixties who received an inactivated influenza vaccine. The rearrangement uses TRBV3-1 and TRBJ2-1; 7 nucleotides align to TRBD1. The CDR3 here is CASSQEGPRGNEQFF. CDR3 DNA sequence: TGTGCCAGCAGCCAAGAAGGGCCCAGGGGGAATGAGCAGTTCTTC.